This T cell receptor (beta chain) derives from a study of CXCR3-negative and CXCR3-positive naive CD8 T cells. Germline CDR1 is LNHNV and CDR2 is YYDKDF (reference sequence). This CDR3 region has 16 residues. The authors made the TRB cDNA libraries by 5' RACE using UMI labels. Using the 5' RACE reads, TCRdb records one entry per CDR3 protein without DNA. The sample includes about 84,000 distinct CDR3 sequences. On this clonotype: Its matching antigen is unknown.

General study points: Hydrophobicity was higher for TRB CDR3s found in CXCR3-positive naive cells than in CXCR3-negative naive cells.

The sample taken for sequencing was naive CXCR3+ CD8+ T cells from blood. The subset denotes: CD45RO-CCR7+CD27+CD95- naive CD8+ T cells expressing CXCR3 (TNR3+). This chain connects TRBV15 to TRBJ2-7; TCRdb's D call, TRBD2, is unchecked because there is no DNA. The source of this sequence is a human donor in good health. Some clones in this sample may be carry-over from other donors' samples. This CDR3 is CATSTLPVGGAGEQYF.